The text below deals with one T cell receptor (beta chain). These data are taken from a study of shared clonotypes between healthy human individuals. This CDR3 comprises 17 residues. The junction had 12 bases not matched to a gene; V was cut back by 4 bases and J by 4 bases. The germline V gene has CDR1 SGHRS and CDR2 YFSETQ. Clones were read by immunoSEQ multiplex PCR, and TCRdb kept only the in-frame ones, dropping some. The table has roughly 2,300,000 clones, less than 95% seen once; the top ten hold 0.3% to 0.45%. Specimen: naive CD4+ T cells from PBMCs. Subset specified: CD45RA+ positively selected. The chain links TRBV5-1 to TRBJ2-3, with 10 bases that match TRBD2. The TCR sequence derives from a young man in good health. Some clones in this sample may be carry-over from other donors' samples. CDR3 in DNA: TGCGCCAGCAGCGCATTGACTAGCGGGTATAAGTCAGATACGCAGTATTTT. It encodes CASSALTSGYKSDTQYF.